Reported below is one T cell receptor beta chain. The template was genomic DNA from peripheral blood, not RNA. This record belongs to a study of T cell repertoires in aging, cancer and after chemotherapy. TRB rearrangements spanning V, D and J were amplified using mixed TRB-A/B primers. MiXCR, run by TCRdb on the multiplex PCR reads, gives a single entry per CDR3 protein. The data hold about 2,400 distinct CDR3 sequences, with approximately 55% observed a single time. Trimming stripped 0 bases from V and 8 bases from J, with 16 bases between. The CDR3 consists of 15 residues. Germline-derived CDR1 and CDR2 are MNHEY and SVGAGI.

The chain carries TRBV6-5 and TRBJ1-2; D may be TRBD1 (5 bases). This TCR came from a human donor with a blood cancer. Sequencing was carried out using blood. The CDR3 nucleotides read TGTGCCAGCAGTTACTCCCCGACAGCTGGGTGCGGCTACACCTTC. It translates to CASSYSPTAGCGYTF.